Listed here is a single T cell receptor (beta chain). This entry belongs to a study of blood T cell repertoires in COVID-19. In the study overall: Samples of COVID-19 (acute and convalescent) were obtained from the United States, Italy and Spain. Sample material is recorded as cDNA or gDNA derived from T cells, B-cell-depleted T cells, or PBMCs.

Authors' analysis steps: For nucleated cells, counts were estimated from reference gene primer amplification. TCRdb's table, derived via immunoSEQ multiplex PCR, lists solely in-frame clones and lacks some. The DNA gave D and trimming, while V, J and clone size come from that table. The profile covers some 130,000 clones, with approximately 81% appearing a single time and 9.5% to 15% taken by the ten largest. V was trimmed by 0 bases and J by 13 bases, leaving 12 bases between them. Germline V lookup: CDR1 MNHNS, CDR2 SASEGT. This CDR3 has 12 residues. The chain has TRBV6-1 and TRBJ2-5; weak D call: TRBD2 (6 bases). The TCR comes from a woman between 25 and 40 years old who had recovered from COVID-19. Sequenced input: peripheral blood. DNA for the CDR3: TGTGCCAGCAGTGAAGCGCGCGGGGTATCGTACTTC. This codes for CASSEARGVSYF.